This TCR beta chain was sequenced during a study of identical twins (dated by TCRdb to the mid-2010s). For context, the study as a whole: To test whether fetal clonotypes persist, the study used deep sequencing on TCR alpha and beta repertoires from monozygotic twins, unrelated adults of various ages, and cord blood. To rule out contamination, the twin experiments were replicated at different times with different library preparation protocols. The paper's findings and limits, for the study overall: Invariant T cells such as MAIT and iNKT could partly confound zero-insertion analyses, though diverse VJ usage argued against this for most clonotypes. Fewer insertions were carried by abundant cord blood beta clonotypes; a weaker similar trend was observed in young adult naive repertoires, while no such trend was observed in memory repertoires. The excess sharing between twins in beta out-of-frame sequences was weaker because fewer shared sequences reduced the signal-to-noise ratio. Out-of-frame TCR alpha sharing in monozygotic twins was systematically underestimated by recombination models, whereas sharing between unrelated individuals was in agreement with the recombination models. Because the same donors could not be followed over many years, conclusions were based on cross-sectional statistical analysis. Compared with coincidental sharing between unrelated individuals, an excess of low generation-probability sequences was observed among out-of-frame TCR alpha sequences shared between twins.

For CDR1 and CDR2, the germline V gene lists MNHEY and SVGAGI. CDR3 length: 14 amino acids, cysteine to phenylalanine. CDR3 DNA only is kept here, 42 bases in frame from base 1. Relative to germline, V is missing 3 bases and J is missing 5 bases, with 2 bases of the junction outside any gene match. Every donor was a healthy Caucasian. Three pairs of female monozygotic twins, all aged about 18 to 30 years, were included in the twin cohort. CD4+ and CD8+ T cell populations were isolated with positive isolation kits from Invitrogen. Preparation of the library involved 5' RACE. TCRdb lists the instrument as Illumina HiSeq 2000. Template switching introduced a universal primer binding site; the final cDNA contained a unique molecular identifier, enabling accurate counting of TCR cDNA molecules. Specific primers in the conserved constant-segment region were used to synthesize first-strand cDNA for the TCR alpha and beta chains. To control for contamination, each cDNA library was double barcoded with a SMART-Mk sample barcode plus Illumina barcodes. TruSeq adapter sequences and Illumina sample barcodes were added in two successive PCR steps. Sequencing of the TCR alpha and beta cDNA libraries was done on the Illumina HiSeq platform using custom primers. Concerning the study's data processing: Unique molecular identifiers were extracted from raw reads with MiGEC, and CDR3 positions were determined with MiXCR. Recombination models were inferred per individual with the repgenHMM and IGoR tools using an EM algorithm. The analysis of shared clonotypes was done with the tcR package in R, with sharing normalized by the product of cloneset sizes. To study raw recombination without the effects of thymic and clonal selection, out-of-frame nonproductive sequences were analyzed. TCRdb trimmed public reads at Q25 via fastp, called clones via MiXCR and kept in-frame beta chains. Identical CDR3 proteins give one entry, which carries the most common genes and DNA. The V and J calls reflect TCRdb's pipeline rather than the authors' work. Recorded for this sample are some 500,000 distinct CDR3 sequences; less than 25% of them occurred a single time. Jointly, the top ten make up around 0.9% of the sample.

As to this clonotype: Its antigen specificity is not known. No clone much larger than this one lies a single base away; base qualities are absent.

The data were also submitted as part of a second study, on T cells expressing NK-cell markers. That second publication adds: TCR beta-chain repertoires were profiled in sorted CD3+CD56+NKG2C+, CD3+CD56+NKG2C- and CD3+CD56-NKG2C+ T-cell subsets from fewer than 10 donors. Seven of the eight sequenced donors were HCMV-seropositive and one was HCMV-seronegative. In several experiments an anti-gammadeltaTCR antibody was added to restrict sorting to alphabetaTCR-expressing T cells. In about six donors, the dominant CD3+CD56+NKG2C+ clonotypes were found to rank among the top 10 CD8+ clonotypes and to make up about 1.0-7.0% of CD8+ T cells. Those dominant clonotypes were again the most abundant among CD3+CD56-NKG2C+ cells in a few donors, at about 25-60.1%. Whether the expanded NKG2C-expressing T cell clones were specific for HCMV antigens was left unclear. The study sequenced eight donors, all healthy volunteers chosen at random: three men and five women. To determine HCMV serostatus, a commercial ELISA kit was used to detect HCMV-specific IgG in serum. Reads were demultiplexed and grouped by UMI with MIGEC, and clonotypes were assembled and quantified with MiTCR. To remove erroneous sequences, TCR cDNA sequences were retained only when supported by two or more reads. The tcR package was used for downstream repertoire analysis, and clonotypes were matched between fractions using CDR3 nucleotide sequence together with V segment. VDJmatch was used to annotate antigen specificity against VDJdb, with one amino acid substitution in CDR3 permitted.

Sequencing was done on a sample of CD4+ T cells sorted from blood. The chain couples TRBV6-5 to TRBJ2-1, with 9 bases in between that match TRBD2. The sequence was collected from a woman between 18 and 29 years old in good health. At the DNA level, the sequence is TGTGCCAGCAGTTATAGCGGGGGAGACAATGAGCAGTTCTTC. The translation is CASSYSGGDNEQFF.